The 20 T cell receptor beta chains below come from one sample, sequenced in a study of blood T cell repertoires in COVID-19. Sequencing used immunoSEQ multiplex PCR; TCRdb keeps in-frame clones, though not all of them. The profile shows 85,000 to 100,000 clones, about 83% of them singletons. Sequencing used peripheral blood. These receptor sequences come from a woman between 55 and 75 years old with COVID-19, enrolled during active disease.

The CDR3 coding sequence is TGCGCCAGCAGCCAAACTGGGACAGGTAGAAACACCATATATTTT. Translation: CASSQTGTGRNTIYF. V is TRBV4-3 and J is TRBJ1-3; TRBD1 agrees at 8 bases. CDR3 length: 15 residues. V gave up 2 bases and J gave up 5 bases; unmatched junction bases: 5. Germline assignment: CDR1 LGHNA and CDR2 YSLEER.

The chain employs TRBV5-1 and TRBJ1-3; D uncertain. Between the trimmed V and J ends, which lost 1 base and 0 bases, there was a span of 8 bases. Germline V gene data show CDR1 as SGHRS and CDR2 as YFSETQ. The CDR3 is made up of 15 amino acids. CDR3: CASSLQADSGNTIYF. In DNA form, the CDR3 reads TGCGCCAGCAGCTTGCAGGCTGACTCTGGAAACACCATATATTTT.

The DNA of the CDR3 is TGCGCCAGCAGCCTCTCCGGGGGACAGAACTATGGCTACACCTTC. Protein product: CASSLSGGQNYGYTF. The chain carries TRBV5-1 and TRBJ1-2; 7 bases map to TRBD1. The germline CDR1 and CDR2 sequences are SGHRS and YFSETQ. The CDR3 totals 15 residues. Trimming cost V 4 bases and J 2 bases; bases outside gene matches: 8. Combining the CDR3 with reference TRBV5-1 and TRBJ1-2 gives the whole variable domain KAGVTQTPRYLIKTRGQQVTLSCSPISGHRSVSWYQQTPGQGLQFLFEYFSETQRNKGNFPGRFSGRQFSNSRSEMNVSTLELGDSALYLCASSLSGGQNYGYTFGSGTRLTVV.

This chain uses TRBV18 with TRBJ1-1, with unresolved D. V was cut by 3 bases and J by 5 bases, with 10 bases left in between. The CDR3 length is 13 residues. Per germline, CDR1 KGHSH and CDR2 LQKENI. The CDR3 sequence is CASSPGVETEAFF. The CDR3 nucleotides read TGTGCCAGCTCACCCGGGGTTGAAACTGAAGCTTTCTTT.

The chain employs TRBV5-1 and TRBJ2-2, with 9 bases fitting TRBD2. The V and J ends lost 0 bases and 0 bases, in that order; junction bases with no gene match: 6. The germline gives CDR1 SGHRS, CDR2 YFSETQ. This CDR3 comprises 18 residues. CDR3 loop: CASSLGVRGGPNTGELFF. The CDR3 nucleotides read TGCGCCAGCAGCTTGGGTGTGCGGGGGGGCCCGAACACCGGGGAGCTGTTTTTT.

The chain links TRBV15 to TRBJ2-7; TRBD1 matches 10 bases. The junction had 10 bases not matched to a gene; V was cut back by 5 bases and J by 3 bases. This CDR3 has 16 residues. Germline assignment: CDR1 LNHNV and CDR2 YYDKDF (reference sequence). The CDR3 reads CATSRPTGTGVYEQYF. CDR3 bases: TGTGCCACCAGCCGCCCGACCGGGACAGGGGTCTACGAGCAGTACTTC.

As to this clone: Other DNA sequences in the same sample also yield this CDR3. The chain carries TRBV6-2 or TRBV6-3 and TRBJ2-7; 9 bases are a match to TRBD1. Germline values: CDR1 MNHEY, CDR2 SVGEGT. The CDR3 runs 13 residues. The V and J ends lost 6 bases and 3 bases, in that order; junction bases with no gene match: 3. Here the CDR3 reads CASSRDRDYEQYF. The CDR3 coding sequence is TGTGCCAGCAGCCGGGACAGGGACTACGAGCAGTACTTC.

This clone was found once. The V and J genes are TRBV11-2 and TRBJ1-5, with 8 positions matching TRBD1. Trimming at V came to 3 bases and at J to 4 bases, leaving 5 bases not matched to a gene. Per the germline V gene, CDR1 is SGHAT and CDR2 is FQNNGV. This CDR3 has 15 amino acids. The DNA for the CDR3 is TGTGCCAGCAGCTTTGGACAGGGTGGGAATCAGCCCCAGCATTTT. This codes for CASSFGQGGNQPQHF.

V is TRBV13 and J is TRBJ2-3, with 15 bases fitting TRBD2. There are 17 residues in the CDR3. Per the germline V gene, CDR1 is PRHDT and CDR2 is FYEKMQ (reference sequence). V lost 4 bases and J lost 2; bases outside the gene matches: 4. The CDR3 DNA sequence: TGTGCCAGCAGCTACAGGACTAGCGGGGGGGTCACAGATACGCAGTATTTT. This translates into CASSYRTSGGVTDTQYF. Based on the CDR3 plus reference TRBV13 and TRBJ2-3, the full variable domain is AAGVIQSPRHLIKEKRETATLKCYPIPRHDTVYWYQQGPGQDPQFLISFYEKMQSDKGSIPDRFSAQQFSDYHSELNMSSLELGDSALYFCASSYRTSGGVTDTQYFGPGTRLTVL.

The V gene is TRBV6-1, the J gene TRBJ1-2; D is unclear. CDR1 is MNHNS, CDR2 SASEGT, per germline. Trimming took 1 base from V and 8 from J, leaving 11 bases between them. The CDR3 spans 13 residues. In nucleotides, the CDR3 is TGTGCCAGCAGTGAAGAGAGGGTTGGCGGCTACACCTTC. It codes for CASSEERVGGYTF.

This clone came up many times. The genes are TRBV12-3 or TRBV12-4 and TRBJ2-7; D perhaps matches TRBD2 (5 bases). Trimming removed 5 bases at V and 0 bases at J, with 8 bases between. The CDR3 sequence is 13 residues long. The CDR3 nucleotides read TGTGCCAGCAGTCCCGGGATCTCCTACGAGCAGTACTTC. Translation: CASSPGISYEQYF.

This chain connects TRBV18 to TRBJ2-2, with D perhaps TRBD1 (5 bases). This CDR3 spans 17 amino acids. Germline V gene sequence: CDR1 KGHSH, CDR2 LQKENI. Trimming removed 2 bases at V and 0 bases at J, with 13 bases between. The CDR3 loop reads CASSPEDINANTGELFF. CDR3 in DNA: TGTGCCAGCTCACCAGAGGACATTAACGCGAACACCGGGGAGCTGTTTTTT.

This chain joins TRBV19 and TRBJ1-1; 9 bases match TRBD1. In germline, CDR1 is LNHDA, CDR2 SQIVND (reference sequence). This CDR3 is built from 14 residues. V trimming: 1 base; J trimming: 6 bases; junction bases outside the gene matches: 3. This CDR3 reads CASSIATGGSEAFF. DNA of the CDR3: TGTGCCAGTAGTATAGCAACAGGGGGCTCTGAAGCTTTCTTT.

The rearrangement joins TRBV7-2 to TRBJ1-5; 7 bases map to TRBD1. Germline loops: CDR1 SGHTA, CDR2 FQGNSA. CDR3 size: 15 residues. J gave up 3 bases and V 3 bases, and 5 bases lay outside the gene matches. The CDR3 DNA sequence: TGTGCCAGCAGCTTCTTACAGGGGATCAATCAGCCCCAGCATTTT. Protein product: CASSFLQGINQPQHF.

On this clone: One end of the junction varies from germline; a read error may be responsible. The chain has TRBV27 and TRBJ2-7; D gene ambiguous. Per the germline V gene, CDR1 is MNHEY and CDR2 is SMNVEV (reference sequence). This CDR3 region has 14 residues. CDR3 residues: CASSLSRGEYEQYF. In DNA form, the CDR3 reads TGTGCCAGCAGTCTATCCCGAGGCGAGTACGAGCAGTACTTC.

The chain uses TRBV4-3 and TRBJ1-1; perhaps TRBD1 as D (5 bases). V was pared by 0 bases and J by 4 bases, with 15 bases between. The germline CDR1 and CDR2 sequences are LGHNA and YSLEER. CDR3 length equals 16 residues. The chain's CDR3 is CASSQDPDRLGTEAFF. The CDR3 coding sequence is TGCGCCAGCAGCCAAGACCCCGACAGATTGGGCACTGAAGCTTTCTTT.

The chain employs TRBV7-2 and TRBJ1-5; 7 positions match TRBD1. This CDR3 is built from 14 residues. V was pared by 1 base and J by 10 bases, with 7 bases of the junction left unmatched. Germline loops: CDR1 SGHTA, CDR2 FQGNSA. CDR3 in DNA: TGTGCCAGCAGCTTAGATCGGACAGGTCCACCCCAGCATTTT. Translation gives CASSLDRTGPPQHF.

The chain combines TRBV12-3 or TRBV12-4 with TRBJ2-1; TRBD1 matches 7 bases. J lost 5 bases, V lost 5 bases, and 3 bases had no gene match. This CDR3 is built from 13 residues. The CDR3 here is CASSRTGNNEQFF. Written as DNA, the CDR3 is TGTGCCAGCAGTCGGACAGGCAACAATGAGCAGTTCTTC.

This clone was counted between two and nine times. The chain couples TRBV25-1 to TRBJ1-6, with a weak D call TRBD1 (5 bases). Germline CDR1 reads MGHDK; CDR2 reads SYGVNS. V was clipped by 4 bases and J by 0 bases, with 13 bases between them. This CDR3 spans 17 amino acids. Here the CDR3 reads CASSGSTASSYNSPLHF. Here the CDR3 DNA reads TGTGCCAGCAGTGGATCGACAGCGAGCTCCTATAATTCACCCCTCCACTTT. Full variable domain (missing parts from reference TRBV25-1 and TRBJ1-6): EADIYQTPRYLVIGTGKKITLECSQTMGHDKMYWYQQDPGMELHLIHYSYGVNSTEKGDLSSESTVSRIRTEHFPLTLESARPSHTSQYLCASSGSTASSYNSPLHFGNGTRLTVT.

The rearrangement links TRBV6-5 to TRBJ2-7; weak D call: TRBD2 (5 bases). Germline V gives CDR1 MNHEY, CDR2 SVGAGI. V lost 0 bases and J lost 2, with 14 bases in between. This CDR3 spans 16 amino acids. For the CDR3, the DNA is TGTGCCAGCAGTTACTCGATTCCAGACGGGGCCTACGAGCAGTACTTC. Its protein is CASSYSIPDGAYEQYF.